This record concerns one TCR beta chain sequence. These data originate in a study of Ad26.COV2.S vaccination and SARS-CoV-2 variants. Looking at the study overall: Ad26.COV2.S, an intramuscular injection, was given once or twice 56 days apart.

TCRdb's table, derived via immunoSEQ multiplex PCR, lists solely in-frame clones and lacks some. The sample records hundreds of thousands of clones, roughly 87% being singletons. Stated treatment: 19 received Ad26.COV2.S at low or high dose, single or two shots; about 5 received placebo; per-sample allocation not given. Day 63 after the first vaccine or placebo injection was the time point for sampling. The clonotype comes from a person aged 18-60 years who received the Ad26.COV2.S COVID-19 vaccine or a placebo. The sample here was peripheral blood, taken in a trial of Ad26.COV2.S vaccine versus placebo.

This CDR3 reads CASRAGHYGYTF. For the CDR3, the DNA is TGTGCCAGCAGAGCGGGACACTATGGCTACACCTTC. The rearrangement uses TRBV9 and TRBJ1-2, with TRBD1 as a possible D gene (5 bases). In germline, CDR1 is SGDLS, CDR2 YYNGEE. V dropped 5 bases and J dropped 3 bases, with 8 bases sitting between them. This CDR3 comprises 12 residues.